This T cell receptor (beta chain) is from a study of a mutant IDH1 vaccine in newly diagnosed glioma. Study as a whole: Patients underwent eight vaccinations, which took place in weeks 1, 3, 5, 7, 11, 15, 19 and 23. Vaccines began 4-6 weeks after radiotherapy alone, or with temozolomide cycles.

There are 14 residues in the CDR3. The germline CDR1 and CDR2 sequences are SGHVT and SQSDAQ. V was clipped by 5 bases and J by 4 bases, with 14 bases between them. Time point denoted: week 23, last vaccination. Vaccination used 300 ug of mutant IDH1 20-mer peptide per dose, with topical imiquimod. The donors' diagnosis was new WHO grade 3 or 4 astrocytoma that was IDH1-mutant and ATRX-lost. Using immunoSEQ multiplex PCR, the repertoire was profiled, and TCRdb retains in-frame clones only, with some absent. The repertoire consists of 60,000 to 85,000 clones, with 75% to 90% occurring once and the leading ten covering roughly 0.78%. As to this clone: Its antigen is unknown.

The TCR was taken from a woman between 50 and 59 years old with glioma. The chain couples TRBV7-4 to TRBJ1-1; D might be TRBD1 (5 bases). The material was PBMCs, obtained from a glioma patient whose treatment included an IDH1 peptide vaccine. The CDR3 DNA sequence: TGTGCCAGCAGCCCCCCCGGGGGGATCACTGAAGCTTTCTTT. This translates into CASSPPGGITEAFF.